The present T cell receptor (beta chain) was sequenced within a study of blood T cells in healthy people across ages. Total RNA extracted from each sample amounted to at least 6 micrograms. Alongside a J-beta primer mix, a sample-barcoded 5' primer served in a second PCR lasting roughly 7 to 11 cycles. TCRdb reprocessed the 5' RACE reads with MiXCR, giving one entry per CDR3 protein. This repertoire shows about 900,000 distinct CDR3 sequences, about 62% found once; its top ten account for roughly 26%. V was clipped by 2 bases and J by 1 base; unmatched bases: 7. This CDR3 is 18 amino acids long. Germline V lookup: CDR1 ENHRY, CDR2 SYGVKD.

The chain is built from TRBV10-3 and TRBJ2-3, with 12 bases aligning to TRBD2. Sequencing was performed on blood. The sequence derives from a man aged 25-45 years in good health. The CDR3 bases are TGTGCCATCAGTGAGACTACTAGCGGGGGGTGGGGCACAGATACGCAGTATTTT. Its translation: CAISETTSGGWGTDTQYF.